The text below deals with one T cell receptor (beta chain). The germline CDR1 and CDR2 sequences are SGHTA and FQGNSA. The CDR3 has 15 amino acids. This record comes from a study of blood T cells in healthy people across ages. Primers used in a second PCR of roughly 7 to 12 cycles were a sample-barcoded 5' primer and a J-beta primer mix. Each CDR3 protein gets one entry after TCRdb re-called the 5' RACE reads with MiXCR. The table shows a few hundred thousand distinct CDR3 sequences, with roughly half occurring only once. The chain recombines TRBV7-2 with TRBJ2-5, with TRBD2 matching 9 bases. The tail of the sequence fits TRBJ2-7 better, so the J call may be wrong. This receptor was obtained from a man aged 60-69 years in good health. Material: blood. DNA for the CDR3: TGTGCCAGCAGCTTAGACCGAGCGGGAGGTCCCGAGCAGTACTTC. Protein product: CASSLDRAGGPEQYF.